Sequencing of this T cell receptor beta chain was carried out in a study of CD8+ T cells in alopecia areata. Cutaneous lymph nodes were pooled and cells sorted by CD4, CD8alpha, NKG2D, NKG2ACE and more. This clone was observed a handful of times. Gene names denote mouse genes. The read ends 4 residues early relative to the CDR3; the germline J gene fills the gap. With 0 bases removed from V and 2 bases from J, the gap between germline ends came to 7 bases. The CDR3 is made up of 14 amino acids. Germline V gene lookup returns CDR1 GKSSPN and CDR2 SITVG. Extracted from the samples, RNA was reverse transcribed into cDNA to serve as the sequencing template. Here immunoSEQ multiplex PCR was the method, and the copy in TCRdb shows in-frame clones only, minus some. In total the sample includes 200,000 to 300,000 clones, none of them seen once.

Source material: CD4+ T cells sorted from a lymph node. The chain combines TRBV31 with TRBJ2-2, with TRBD1 as a possible D gene (5 bases). This receptor was identified in a C3H/HeJ mouse with alopecia areata. Strain MHC haplotype: H2-k. The CDR3: CAWSLKGNTGQLYF. The sequenced part of the CDR3 DNA is TGTGCCTGGAGTCTAAAGGGGAACACCGGG.